The T cell receptor beta chain under discussion was sequenced for a study of human T cells and chemical hapten exposure. The V gene lost 3 bases and the J gene lost 4 bases, with 12 bases spanning the gap. The CDR3 loop spans 13 amino acids. The germline V gene encodes CDR1 SQVTM and CDR2 ANQGSEA. This clonotype was picked up many times. Time point reported: patch test 3, about 24 weeks after DPC sensitization. Noted treatment: therapeutic diphenylcyclopropenone sensitization with weekly scalp DPC. TCRdb re-derived calls from the RACE reads in MiXCR, one entry per CDR3 protein. This sample has about 84,000 distinct CDR3 sequences, with about 10% found just once.

The sequencing used whole blood, collected in connection with sensitization to the hapten diphenylcyclopropenone (DPC). V and J are TRBV29-1 and TRBJ1-2; unclear D gene. This receptor was obtained from a woman aged 45-65 years with alopecia areata. Some clones in this sample may be carry-over from other donors' samples. The CDR3 nucleotides read TGCAGCGTTGAGGTGGGGTTAAGCTATGGCTACACCTTC. Its protein is CSVEVGLSYGYTF.